The rows below give T cell receptor beta chains drawn from one sample of a study of T-cell memory formation after mild COVID-19. MiXCR, applied by TCRdb to the 5' RACE reads, yields one record per CDR3 protein. Found here are 500,000 to 550,000 distinct CDR3 sequences, just over 20% of them singletons; the top ten hold around 13%. The specimen was PBMCs or a T cell subset sorted from them (not recorded which). The receptors come from an adult woman who had mild COVID-19 (a few samples of this study predate the infection). Cell type and time point are not known. CDR3s include the opening cysteine and the closing phenylalanine or tryptophan. A D gene is named only where the DNA matches it firmly. The listing skips clone size in some rows; elsewhere it reads once, few, many or a size class.

v_gene: TRBV7-9
len: 14
j_gene: TRBJ2-7
d_gene: .
abundance: .
CDR3aa: CASSPRDTPYEQYF
CDR3nt: TGTGCCAGCAGCCCCCGGGACACTCCCTACGAGCAGTACTTC

v_gene: TRBV9
len: 17
j_gene: TRBJ2-7
d_gene: TRBD1
abundance: .
CDR3aa: CASSVGPGDRGDYEQYF
CDR3nt: TGTGCCAGCAGCGTAGGCCCAGGGGACAGGGGAGACTACGAGCAGTACTTC

v_gene: TRBV7-8
len: 14
j_gene: TRBJ1-1
d_gene: .
abundance: .
CDR3aa: CASSLDRSNTEAFF
CDR3nt: TGTGCCAGCAGCTTGGACAGATCGAACACTGAAGCTTTCTTT

v_gene: TRBV24-1
len: 15
j_gene: TRBJ2-1
d_gene: TRBD1
abundance: .
CDR3aa: CATNPGQGYEDEQFF
CDR3nt: TGTGCCACCAACCCAGGACAGGGCTATGAGGATGAGCAGTTCTTC

v_gene: TRBV7-8
len: 15
j_gene: TRBJ2-3
d_gene: TRBD2
abundance: .
CDR3aa: CASSLTSGRPDTQYF
CDR3nt: TGTGCCAGCAGCTTGACTAGCGGGAGGCCAGATACGCAGTATTTT

v_gene: TRBV7-9
len: 17
j_gene: TRBJ2-1
d_gene: .
abundance: once
CDR3aa: CASSLGSLSRGGNEQFF
CDR3nt: TGTGCCAGCAGCTTAGGGTCGTTGAGCAGGGGCGGGAATGAGCAGTTCTTC

v_gene: TRBV20-1
len: 14
j_gene: TRBJ2-5
d_gene: .
abundance: .
CDR3aa: CSARDLGRGQTQYF
CDR3nt: TGCAGTGCTAGAGATTTGGGCCGCGGGCAGACCCAGTACTTC

v_gene: TRBV4-3
len: 15
j_gene: TRBJ2-7
d_gene: TRBD1
abundance: many
CDR3aa: CASSQTGTGAYEQYF
CDR3nt: TGCGCCAGCAGCCAAACCGGGACAGGGGCCTACGAGCAGTACTTC

v_gene: TRBV5-1
len: 17
j_gene: TRBJ1-2
d_gene: TRBD1
abundance: .
CDR3aa: CASSPTGTGDVNYGYTF
CDR3nt: TGCGCCAGCAGCCCGACCGGGACAGGGGACGTGAACTATGGCTACACCTTC

v_gene: TRBV5-6
len: 16
j_gene: TRBJ2-3
d_gene: .
abundance: .
CDR3aa: CASSLGAGTRTDTQYF
CDR3nt: TGTGCCAGCAGCTTGGGGGCAGGGACTCGGACAGATACGCAGTATTTT

v_gene: TRBV12-3/TRBV12-4
len: 15
j_gene: TRBJ1-2
d_gene: .
abundance: .
CDR3aa: CASSPGQRSPFGYTF
CDR3nt: TGTGCCAGCAGTCCTGGACAGCGCTCTCCATTTGGCTACACCTTC

v_gene: TRBV19
len: 16
j_gene: TRBJ2-7
d_gene: TRBD2
abundance: .
CDR3aa: CASSGLAGDLSYEQYF
CDR3nt: TGTGCCAGTAGTGGACTAGCGGGGGACCTATCCTACGAGCAGTACTTC

v_gene: TRBV29-1
len: 15
j_gene: TRBJ2-1
d_gene: TRBD1
abundance: many
CDR3aa: CSVEMGQLSYNEQFF
CDR3nt: TGCAGCGTTGAAATGGGACAGCTCTCCTACAATGAGCAGTTCTTC

v_gene: TRBV10-2
len: 15
j_gene: TRBJ2-7
d_gene: .
abundance: few
CDR3aa: CASSEVGSPTYEQYF
CDR3nt: TGCGCCAGCAGTGAGGTGGGTAGCCCTACCTACGAGCAGTACTTC

v_gene: TRBV7-8
len: 16
j_gene: TRBJ2-1
d_gene: .
abundance: few
CDR3aa: CASSSIIGEQDNEQFF
CDR3nt: TGTGCCAGCAGCTCAATAATCGGGGAACAGGACAATGAGCAGTTCTTC

v_gene: TRBV11-3
len: 15
j_gene: TRBJ2-7
d_gene: .
abundance: .
CDR3aa: CASSPGSFLSYEQYF
CDR3nt: TGTGCCAGCAGCCCGGGCTCCTTCCTCTCCTACGAGCAGTACTTC

v_gene: TRBV12-3/TRBV12-4
len: 19
j_gene: TRBJ2-3
d_gene: .
abundance: few
CDR3aa: CASSSLDWPRELHTDTQYF
CDR3nt: TGTGCCAGCAGTTCCCTCGACTGGCCCAGGGAGCTACACACAGATACGCAGTATTTT